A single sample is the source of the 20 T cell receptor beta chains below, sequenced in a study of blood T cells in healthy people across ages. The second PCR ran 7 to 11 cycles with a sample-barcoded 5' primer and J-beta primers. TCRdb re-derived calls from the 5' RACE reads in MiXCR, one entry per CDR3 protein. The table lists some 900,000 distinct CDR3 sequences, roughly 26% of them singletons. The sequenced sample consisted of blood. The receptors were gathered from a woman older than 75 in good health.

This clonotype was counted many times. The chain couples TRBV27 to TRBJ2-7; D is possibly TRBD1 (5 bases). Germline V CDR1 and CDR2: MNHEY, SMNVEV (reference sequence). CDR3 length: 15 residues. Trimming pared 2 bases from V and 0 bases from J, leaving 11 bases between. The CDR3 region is CASSLAGKASYEQYF. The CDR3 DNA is TGTGCCAGCAGTTTAGCAGGGAAGGCCTCCTACGAGCAGTACTTC.

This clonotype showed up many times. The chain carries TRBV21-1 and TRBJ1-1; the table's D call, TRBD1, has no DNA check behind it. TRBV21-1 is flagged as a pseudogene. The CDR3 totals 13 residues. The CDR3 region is CASSAPGESGAFF. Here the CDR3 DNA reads TGTGCCAGCAGCGCCCCAGGGGAGTCGGGAGCTTTCTTT.

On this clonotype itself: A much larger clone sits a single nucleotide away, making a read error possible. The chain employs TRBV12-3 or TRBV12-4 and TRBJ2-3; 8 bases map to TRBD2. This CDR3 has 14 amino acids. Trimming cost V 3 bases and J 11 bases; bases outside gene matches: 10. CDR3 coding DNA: TGTGCCAGCAGTTTGTCGGGGGGGCGGAATATGCAGTATTTT. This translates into CASSLSGGRNMQYF.

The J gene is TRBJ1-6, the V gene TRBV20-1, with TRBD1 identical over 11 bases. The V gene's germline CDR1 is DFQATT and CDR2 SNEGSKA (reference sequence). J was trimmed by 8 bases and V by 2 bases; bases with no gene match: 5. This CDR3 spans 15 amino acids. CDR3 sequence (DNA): TGCAGTGCTAGACCCGGGACAGGGGGGGATTCACCCCTCCACTTT. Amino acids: CSARPGTGGDSPLHF.

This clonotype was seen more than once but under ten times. The CDR3 sequence: CASSFLGQGADTQYF. For the CDR3, the DNA is TGTGCCAGCAGCTTCTTGGGACAGGGGGCAGATACGCAGTATTTT. The chain is built from TRBV5-6 and TRBJ2-3; 11 bases map to TRBD1. The CDR3 sequence is 15 residues long. Germline V gene data show CDR1 as SGHDT and CDR2 as YYEEEE. Unmatched junction bases numbered 3, after V lost 2 bases and J lost 4 bases.

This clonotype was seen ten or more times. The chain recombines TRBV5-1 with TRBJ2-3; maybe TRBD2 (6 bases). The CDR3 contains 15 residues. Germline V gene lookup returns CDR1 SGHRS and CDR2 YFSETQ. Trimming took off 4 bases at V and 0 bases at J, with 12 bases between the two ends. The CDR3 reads CASSELATSTDTQYF. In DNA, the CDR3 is TGCGCCAGCAGCGAACTAGCTACTAGCACAGATACGCAGTATTTT.

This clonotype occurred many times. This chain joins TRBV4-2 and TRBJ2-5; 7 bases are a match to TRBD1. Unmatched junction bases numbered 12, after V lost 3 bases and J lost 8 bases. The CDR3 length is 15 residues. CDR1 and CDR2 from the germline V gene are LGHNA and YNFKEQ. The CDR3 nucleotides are TGTGCCAGCAGCCACGCCACCGGGACAGCAGATACCCAGTACTTC. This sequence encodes CASSHATGTADTQYF.

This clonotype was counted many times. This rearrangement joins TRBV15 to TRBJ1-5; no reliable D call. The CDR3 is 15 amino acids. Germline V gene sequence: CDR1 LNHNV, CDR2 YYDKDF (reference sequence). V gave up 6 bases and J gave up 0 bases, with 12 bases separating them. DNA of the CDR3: TGTGCCACCAGTGAACAGCTTTATAGCAATCAGCCCCAGCATTTT. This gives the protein CATSEQLYSNQPQHF.

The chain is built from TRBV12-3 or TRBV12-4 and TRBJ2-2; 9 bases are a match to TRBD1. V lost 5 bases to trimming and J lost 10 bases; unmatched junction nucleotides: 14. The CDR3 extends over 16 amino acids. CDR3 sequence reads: CASSPYRDRDGLELFF. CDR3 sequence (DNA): TGTGCCAGCAGTCCTTACCGGGACAGGGACGGGTTGGAGCTGTTTTTT.

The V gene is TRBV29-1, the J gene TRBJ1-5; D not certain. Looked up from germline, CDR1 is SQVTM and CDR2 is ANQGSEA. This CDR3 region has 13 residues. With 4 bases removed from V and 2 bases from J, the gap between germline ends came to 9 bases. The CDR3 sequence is CSVGGKGNQPQHF. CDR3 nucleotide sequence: TGCAGCGTTGGAGGGAAGGGCAATCAGCCCCAGCATTTT.

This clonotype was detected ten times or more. CDR3 in amino acids: CASSLDLGAEAFF. The DNA for the CDR3 is TGTGCCAGCAGCTTAGATCTGGGGGCTGAAGCTTTCTTT. This chain joins TRBV7-2 and TRBJ1-1; possible D gene TRBD1, 5 bases. The CDR3 extends over 13 amino acids. V shed 1 base and J shed 6 bases, with 9 bases lying between them. The germline CDR1 and CDR2 sequences are SGHTA and FQGNSA.

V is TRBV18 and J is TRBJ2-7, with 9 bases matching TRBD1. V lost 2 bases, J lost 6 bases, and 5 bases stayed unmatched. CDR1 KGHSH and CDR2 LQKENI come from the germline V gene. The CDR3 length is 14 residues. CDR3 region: CASSPSRDRVEQYF. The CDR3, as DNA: TGTGCCAGCTCACCATCGAGGGACAGGGTCGAGCAGTACTTC.

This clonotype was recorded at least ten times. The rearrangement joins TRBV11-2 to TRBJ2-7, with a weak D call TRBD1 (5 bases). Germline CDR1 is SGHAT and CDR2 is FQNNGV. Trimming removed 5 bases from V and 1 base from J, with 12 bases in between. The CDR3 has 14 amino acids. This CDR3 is CASSPTSGSYEQYF. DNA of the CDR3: TGTGCCAGCAGCCCAACCTCAGGGTCCTACGAGCAGTACTTC.

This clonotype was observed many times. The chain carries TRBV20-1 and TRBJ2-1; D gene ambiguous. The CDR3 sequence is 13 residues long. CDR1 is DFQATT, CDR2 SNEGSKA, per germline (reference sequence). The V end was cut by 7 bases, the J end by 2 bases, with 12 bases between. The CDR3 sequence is CSVLGNTYNEQFF. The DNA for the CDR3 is TGCAGTGTATTGGGAAACACCTACAATGAGCAGTTCTTC.

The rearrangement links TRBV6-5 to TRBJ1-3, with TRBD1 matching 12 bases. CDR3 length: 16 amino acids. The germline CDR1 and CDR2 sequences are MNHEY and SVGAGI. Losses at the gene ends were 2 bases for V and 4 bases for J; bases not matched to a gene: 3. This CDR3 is CASSYAGTGGGNTIYF. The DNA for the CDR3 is TGTGCCAGCAGTTACGCCGGGACAGGGGGCGGAAACACCATATATTTT.

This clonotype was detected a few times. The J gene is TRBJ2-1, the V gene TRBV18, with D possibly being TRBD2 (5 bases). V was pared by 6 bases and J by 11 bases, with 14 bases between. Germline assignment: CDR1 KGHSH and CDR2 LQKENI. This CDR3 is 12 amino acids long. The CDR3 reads CASSDGSSKQFF. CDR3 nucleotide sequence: TGTGCCAGCTCGGATGGGAGCAGTAAGCAGTTCTTC. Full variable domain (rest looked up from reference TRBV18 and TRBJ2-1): NAGVMQNPRHLVRRRGQEARLRCSPMKGHSHVYWYRQLPEEGLKFMVYLQKENIIDESGMPKERFSAEFPKEGPSILRIQQVVRGDSAAYFCASSDGSSKQFFGPGTRLTVL.

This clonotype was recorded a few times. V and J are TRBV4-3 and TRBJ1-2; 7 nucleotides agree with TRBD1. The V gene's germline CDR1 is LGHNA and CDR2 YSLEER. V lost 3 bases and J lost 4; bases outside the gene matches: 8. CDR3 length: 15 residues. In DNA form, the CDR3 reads TGCGCCAGCAGCCAGGGGGACAGAGGCTTCTATGGCTACACCTTC. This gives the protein CASSQGDRGFYGYTF.

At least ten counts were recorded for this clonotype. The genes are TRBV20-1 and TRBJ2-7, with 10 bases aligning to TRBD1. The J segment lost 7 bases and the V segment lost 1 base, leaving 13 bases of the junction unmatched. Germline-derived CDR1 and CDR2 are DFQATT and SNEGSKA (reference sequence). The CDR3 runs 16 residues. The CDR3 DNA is TGCAGTGCTAGAGCCAATACCGGGACAGGGGCAGGGGAGCAGTACTTC. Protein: CSARANTGTGAGEQYF.

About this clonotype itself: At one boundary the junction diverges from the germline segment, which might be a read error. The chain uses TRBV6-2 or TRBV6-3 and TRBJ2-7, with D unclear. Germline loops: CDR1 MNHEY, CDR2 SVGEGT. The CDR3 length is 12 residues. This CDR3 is CTSSYKSHEQYF. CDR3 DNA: TGTACCAGCAGTTACAAGAGTCACGAGCAGTACTTC.

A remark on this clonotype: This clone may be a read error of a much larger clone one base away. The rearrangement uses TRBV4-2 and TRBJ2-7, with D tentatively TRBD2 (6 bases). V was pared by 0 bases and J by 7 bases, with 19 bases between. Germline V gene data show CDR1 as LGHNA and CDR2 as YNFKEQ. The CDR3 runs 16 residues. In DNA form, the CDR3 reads TGTGCCAGCAGCCAAGATAAGCTAGCGACCTTCAATGAGCAGTACTTC. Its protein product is CASSQDKLATFNEQYF.